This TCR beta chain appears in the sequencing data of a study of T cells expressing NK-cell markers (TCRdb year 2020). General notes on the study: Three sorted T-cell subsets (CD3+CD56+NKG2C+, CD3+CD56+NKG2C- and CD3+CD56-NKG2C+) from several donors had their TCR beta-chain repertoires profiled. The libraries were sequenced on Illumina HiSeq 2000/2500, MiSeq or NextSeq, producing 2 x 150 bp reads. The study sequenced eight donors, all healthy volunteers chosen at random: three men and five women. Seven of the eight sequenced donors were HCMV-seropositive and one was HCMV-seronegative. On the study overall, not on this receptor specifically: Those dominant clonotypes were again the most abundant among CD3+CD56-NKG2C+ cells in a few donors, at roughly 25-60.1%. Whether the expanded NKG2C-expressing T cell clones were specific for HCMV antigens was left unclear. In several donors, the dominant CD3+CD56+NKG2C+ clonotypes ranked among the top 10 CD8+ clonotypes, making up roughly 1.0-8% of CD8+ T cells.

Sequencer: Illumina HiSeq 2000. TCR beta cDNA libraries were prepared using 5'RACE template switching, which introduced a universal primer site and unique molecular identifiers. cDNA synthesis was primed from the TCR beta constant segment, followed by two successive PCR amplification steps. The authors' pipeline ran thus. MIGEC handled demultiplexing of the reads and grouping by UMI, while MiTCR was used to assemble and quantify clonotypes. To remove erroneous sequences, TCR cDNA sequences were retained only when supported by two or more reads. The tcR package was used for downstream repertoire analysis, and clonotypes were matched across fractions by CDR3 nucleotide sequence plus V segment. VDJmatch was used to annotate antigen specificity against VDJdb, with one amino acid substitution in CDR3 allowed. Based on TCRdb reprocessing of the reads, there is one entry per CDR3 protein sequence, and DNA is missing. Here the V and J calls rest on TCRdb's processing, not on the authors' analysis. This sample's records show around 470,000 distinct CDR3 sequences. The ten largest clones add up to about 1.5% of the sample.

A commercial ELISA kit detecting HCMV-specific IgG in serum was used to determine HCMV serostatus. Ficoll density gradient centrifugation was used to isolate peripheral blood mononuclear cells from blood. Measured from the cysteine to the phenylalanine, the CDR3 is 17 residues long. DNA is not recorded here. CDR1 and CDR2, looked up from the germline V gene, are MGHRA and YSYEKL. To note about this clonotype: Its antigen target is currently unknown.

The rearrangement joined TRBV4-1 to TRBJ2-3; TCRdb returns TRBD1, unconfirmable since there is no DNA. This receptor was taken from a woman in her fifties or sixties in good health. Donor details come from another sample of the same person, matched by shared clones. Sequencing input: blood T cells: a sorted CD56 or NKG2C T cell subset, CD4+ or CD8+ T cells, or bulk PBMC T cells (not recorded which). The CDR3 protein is CASSQTRTGLGTDTQYF.